One sample yielded the 8 T cell receptor beta chains listed below, sequenced in a study of CD8 T cells in ankylosing spondylitis. Notes on the study in general: A motif of 7 to 9 highly homologous TCR beta variants was seen as apparently characteristic of ankylosing spondylitis blood.

A single record per CDR3 protein comes from TCRdb applying MiXCR to the 5' RACE reads. The sample holds about 450,000 distinct CDR3 sequences, roughly 25% seen once. The antigens these receptors bind are not known. The sequenced sample was blood, either unsorted or a sorted T cell fraction (not recorded which). These receptors all stem from a male donor with ankylosing spondylitis.

The rearrangement links TRBV11-2 to TRBJ2-1; 8 nucleotides agree with TRBD2. The CDR3 sequence is 16 residues long. After removal of 1 base from V and 7 bases from J, the junction contained 9 bases not matched to a gene. The germline CDR1 and CDR2 sequences are SGHAT and FQNNGV. The DNA for the CDR3 is TGTGCCAGCAGCTTAGTCTGGGCGGGAGGAGAGAATGAGCAGTTCTTC. It is translated as CASSLVWAGGENEQFF.

This clonotype was counted only a few times. The rearrangement uses TRBV12-3 or TRBV12-4 and TRBJ2-2; D gene unclear. V lost 5 bases, J lost 10 bases, and 5 bases lay in between. This CDR3 has 10 residues. The CDR3 coding sequence is TGTGCCAGCAGTACCCTGGAGCTGTTTTTT. It translates to CASSTLELFF.

This clonotype was detected only a few times. The rearrangement links TRBV29-1 to TRBJ2-5, with a possible D match to TRBD1 (5 bases). Trimming removed 7 bases from V and 5 bases from J, with 20 bases in between. This CDR3 has 14 residues. Germline V gene lookup returns CDR1 SQVTM and CDR2 ANQGSEA. This CDR3 reads CSADNGAASETQYF. CDR3 coding DNA: TGCAGCGCCGATAATGGGGCAGCTTCGGAGACCCAGTACTTC.

CDR3 nucleotide sequence: TGTGCCAGCAGCCAAGATCTGACAGGGGATCAGCCCCAGCATTTT. It yields the protein CASSQDLTGDQPQHF. The chain uses TRBV4-2 and TRBJ1-5, with 8 bases fitting TRBD1. The CDR3 consists of 15 residues. Germline V CDR1 and CDR2: LGHNA, YNFKEQ. The trim removed 0 bases at V and 5 bases at J, leaving 3 bases unmatched.

This clonotype has just a few counts. This chain links TRBV12-3 or TRBV12-4 with TRBJ1-1, with TRBD1 as a possible D gene (6 bases). V lost 6 bases and J 11 bases, leaving 13 bases between the germline ends. CDR3 length: 11 amino acids. CDR3 amino acids: CASRETGRAFF. CDR3 DNA: TGTGCCAGCAGGGAGACAGGTAGGGCTTTCTTT.

This chain joins TRBV7-9 and TRBJ2-3; no firm D call. Germline V gene lookup returns CDR1 SEHNR and CDR2 FQNEAQ (reference sequence). Trimming cost V 5 bases and J 6 bases, with 9 bases left between them. This CDR3 has 12 residues. The CDR3 protein is CASSLISDTQYF. DNA of the CDR3: TGTGCCAGCAGCCTTATATCGGATACGCAGTATTTT.

This clonotype was seen a few times. The V call is TRBV5-1, the J call TRBJ2-3, with 9 bases matching TRBD1. The germline V gene has CDR1 SGHRS and CDR2 YFSETQ. CDR3 length: 15 residues. V shed 4 bases and J 4 bases; nucleotides not matched to a gene: 7. CDR3 DNA sequence: TGCGCCAGCAGCCTCTGGACAGGGGAGGCAGATACGCAGTATTTT. Residues: CASSLWTGEADTQYF.

The rearrangement uses TRBV3-1 and TRBJ1-2; the D is unclear. Trimming left V 2 bases short and J 8 bases short, with 9 bases between. From germline, CDR1 is LGHDT and CDR2 YNNKEL (reference sequence). This CDR3 spans 12 amino acids. Here the CDR3 DNA reads TGTGCCAGCAGCCAATCGACCGGGGGCTACACCTTC. Protein sequence: CASSQSTGGYTF.